The present T cell receptor beta chain was sequenced within a study of T-cell memory formation after mild COVID-19. CDR3 length equals 12 residues. Germline CDR1 is MNHEY and CDR2 is SMNVEV (reference sequence). Deletions cut 0 bases from V and 7 bases from J, with 4 bases between. Sample barcodes and UMIs were carried by the TCR alpha and TCR beta cDNA libraries that 5'RACE generated with constant-segment primers. TCRdb analysed the 5' RACE reads with MiXCR anew, one entry per CDR3 protein. The sample yields roughly 140,000 distinct CDR3 sequences, 13% to 15% seen once. The receptor comes from an adult woman who had mild COVID-19 (a few samples of this study predate the infection). Cell type and time point are not known. The chain uses TRBV27 and TRBJ2-1; no clear D gene. Sequenced material: PBMCs or a T cell subset sorted from them (not recorded which). The CDR3 spells CASSLSANEQFF. The DNA of the CDR3 is TGTGCCAGCAGTTTATCTGCTAATGAGCAGTTCTTC.